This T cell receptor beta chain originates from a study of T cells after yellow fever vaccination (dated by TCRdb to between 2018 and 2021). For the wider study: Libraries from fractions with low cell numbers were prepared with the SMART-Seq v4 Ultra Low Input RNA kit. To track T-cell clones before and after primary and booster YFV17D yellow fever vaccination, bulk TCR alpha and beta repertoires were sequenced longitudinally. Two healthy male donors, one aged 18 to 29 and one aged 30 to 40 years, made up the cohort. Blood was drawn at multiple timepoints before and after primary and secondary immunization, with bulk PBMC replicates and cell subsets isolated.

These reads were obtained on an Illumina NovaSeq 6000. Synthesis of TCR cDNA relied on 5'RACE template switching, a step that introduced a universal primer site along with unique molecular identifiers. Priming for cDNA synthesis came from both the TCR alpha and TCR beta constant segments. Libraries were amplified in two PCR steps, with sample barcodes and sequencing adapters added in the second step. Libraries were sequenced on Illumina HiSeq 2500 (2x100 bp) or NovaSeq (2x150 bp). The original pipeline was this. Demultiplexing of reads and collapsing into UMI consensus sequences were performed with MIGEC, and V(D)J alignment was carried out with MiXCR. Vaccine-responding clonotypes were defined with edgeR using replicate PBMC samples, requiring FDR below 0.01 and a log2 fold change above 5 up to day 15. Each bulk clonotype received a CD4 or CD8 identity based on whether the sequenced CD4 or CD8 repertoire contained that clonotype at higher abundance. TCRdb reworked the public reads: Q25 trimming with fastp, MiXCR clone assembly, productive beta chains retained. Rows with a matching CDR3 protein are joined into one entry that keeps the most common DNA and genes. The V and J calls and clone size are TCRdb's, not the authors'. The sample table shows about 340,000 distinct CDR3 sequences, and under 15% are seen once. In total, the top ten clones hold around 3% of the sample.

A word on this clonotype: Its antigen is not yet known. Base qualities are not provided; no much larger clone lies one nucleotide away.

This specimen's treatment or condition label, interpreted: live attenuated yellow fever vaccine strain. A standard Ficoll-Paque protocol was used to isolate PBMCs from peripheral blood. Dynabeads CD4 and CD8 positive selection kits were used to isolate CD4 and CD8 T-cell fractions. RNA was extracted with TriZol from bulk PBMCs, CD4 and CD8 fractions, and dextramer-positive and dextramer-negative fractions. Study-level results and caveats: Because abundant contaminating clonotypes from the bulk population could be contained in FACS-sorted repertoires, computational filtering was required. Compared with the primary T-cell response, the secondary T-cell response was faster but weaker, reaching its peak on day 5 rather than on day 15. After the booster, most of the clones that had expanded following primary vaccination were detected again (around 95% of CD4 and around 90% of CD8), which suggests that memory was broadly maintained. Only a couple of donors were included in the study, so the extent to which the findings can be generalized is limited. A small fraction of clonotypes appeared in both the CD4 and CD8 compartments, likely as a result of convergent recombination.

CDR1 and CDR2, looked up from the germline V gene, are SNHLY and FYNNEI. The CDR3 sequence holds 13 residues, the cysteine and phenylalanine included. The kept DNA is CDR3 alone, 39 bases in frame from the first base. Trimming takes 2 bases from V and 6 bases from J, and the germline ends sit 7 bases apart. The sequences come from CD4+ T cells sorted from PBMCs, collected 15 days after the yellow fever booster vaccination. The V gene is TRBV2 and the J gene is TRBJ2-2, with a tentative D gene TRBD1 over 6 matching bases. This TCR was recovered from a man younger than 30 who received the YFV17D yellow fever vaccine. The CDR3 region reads CASSEQGSGELFF. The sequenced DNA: TGTGCCAGCAGTGAACAGGGGTCCGGGGAGCTGTTTTTT.